This TCR beta chain derives from a study of neoadjuvant anti-PD-1 for oral cavity cancer. General study results and limits: Only a few patients per response group were TCR-analyzed; validation needed.

The protocol was immunoSEQ multiplex PCR, while the TCRdb copy is restricted to in-frame clones and leaves out a portion. The data contain 15,000 to 20,000 clones, just over 65% of them singletons. CDR1 and CDR2 (germline): SGHDN, FVKESK. V was shortened by 0 bases and J by 1 base, with 28 bases between the two germline ends. The length of the CDR3 is 21 residues. PBMCs were not maintained or expanded in culture before analysis. A remark on this clone: Antigen: not known.

V gene TRBV14 combines with J gene TRBJ2-7, with a tentative D call TRBD1 (6 bases). The sequences come from PBMCs, collected before nivolumab (anti-PD-1) treatment. The source of this sequence is a person between 35 and 79 years old with oral cavity squamous cell carcinoma. CDR3 protein: CASSQDRRGHGPILRSYEQYF. CDR3 DNA: TGTGCCAGCAGCCAAGATCGACGGGGACACGGCCCTATTTTAAGATCCTACGAGCAGTACTTC.